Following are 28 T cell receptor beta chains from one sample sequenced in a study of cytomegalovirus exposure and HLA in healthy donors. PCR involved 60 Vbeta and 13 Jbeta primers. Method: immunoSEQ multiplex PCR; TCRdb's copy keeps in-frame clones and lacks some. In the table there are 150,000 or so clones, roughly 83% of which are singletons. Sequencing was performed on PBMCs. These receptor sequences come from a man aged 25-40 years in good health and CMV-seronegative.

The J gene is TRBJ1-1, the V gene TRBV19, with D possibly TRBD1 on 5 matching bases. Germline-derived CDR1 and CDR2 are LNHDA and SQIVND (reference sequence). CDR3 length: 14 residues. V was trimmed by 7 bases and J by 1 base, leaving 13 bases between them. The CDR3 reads CASNKGDGNTEAFF. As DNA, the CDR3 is TGTGCCAGTAATAAAGGGGATGGGAACACTGAAGCTTTCTTT.

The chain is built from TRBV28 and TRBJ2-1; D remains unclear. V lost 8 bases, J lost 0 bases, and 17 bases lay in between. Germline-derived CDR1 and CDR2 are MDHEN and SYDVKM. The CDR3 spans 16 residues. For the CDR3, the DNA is TGTGCCAGCCTACCTTCAGTAGCTGGCTCCTACAATGAGCAGTTCTTC. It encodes CASLPSVAGSYNEQFF.

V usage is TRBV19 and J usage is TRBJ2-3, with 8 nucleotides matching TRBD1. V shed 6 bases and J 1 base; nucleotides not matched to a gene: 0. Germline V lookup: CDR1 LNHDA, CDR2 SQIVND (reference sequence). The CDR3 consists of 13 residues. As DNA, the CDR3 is TGTGCCAGTAGGACAGGGGGCACAGATACGCAGTATTTT. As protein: CASRTGGTDTQYF. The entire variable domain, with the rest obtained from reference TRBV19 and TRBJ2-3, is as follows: DGGITQSPKYLFRKEGQNVTLSCEQNLNHDAMYWYRQDPGQGLRLIYYSQIVNDFQKGDIAEGYSVSREKKESFPLTVTSAQKNPTAFYLCASRTGGTDTQYFGPGTRLTVL.

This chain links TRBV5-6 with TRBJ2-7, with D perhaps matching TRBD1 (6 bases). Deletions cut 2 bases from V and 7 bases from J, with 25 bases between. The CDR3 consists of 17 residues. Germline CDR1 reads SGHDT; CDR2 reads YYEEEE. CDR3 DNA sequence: TGTGCCAGCAGCTTTCCCTCAGGACAGTACCCTCCGAGAGAGCAGTACTTC. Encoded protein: CASSFPSGQYPPREQYF. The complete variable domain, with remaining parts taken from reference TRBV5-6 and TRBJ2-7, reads DAGVTQSPTHLIKTRGQQVTLRCSPKSGHDTVSWYQQALGQGPQFIFQYYEEEERQRGNFPDRFSGHQFPNYSSELNVNALLLGDSALYLCASSFPSGQYPPREQYFGPGTRLTVT.

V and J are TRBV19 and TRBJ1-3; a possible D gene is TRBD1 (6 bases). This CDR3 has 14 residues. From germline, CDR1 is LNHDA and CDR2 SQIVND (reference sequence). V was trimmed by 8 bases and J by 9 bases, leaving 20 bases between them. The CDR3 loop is CASEVDSRKGTIYF. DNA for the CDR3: TGTGCCAGTGAAGTGGACAGTCGGAAGGGCACCATATATTTT.

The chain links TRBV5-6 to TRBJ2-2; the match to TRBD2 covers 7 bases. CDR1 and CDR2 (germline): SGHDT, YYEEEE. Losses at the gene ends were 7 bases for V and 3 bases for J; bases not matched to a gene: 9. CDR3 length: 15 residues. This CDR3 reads CASGHRGVYTGELFF. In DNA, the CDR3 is TGTGCCAGCGGGCATCGGGGGGTGTACACCGGGGAGCTGTTTTTT.

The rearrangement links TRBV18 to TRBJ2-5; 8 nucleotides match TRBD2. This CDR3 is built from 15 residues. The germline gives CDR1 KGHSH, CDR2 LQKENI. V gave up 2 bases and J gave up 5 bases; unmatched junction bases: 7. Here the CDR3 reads CASSPIPGGTETQYF. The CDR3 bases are TGTGCCAGCTCACCAATCCCGGGGGGGACGGAGACCCAGTACTTC. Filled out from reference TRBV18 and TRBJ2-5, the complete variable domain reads NAGVMQNPRHLVRRRGQEARLRCSPMKGHSHVYWYRQLPEEGLKFMVYLQKENIIDESGMPKERFSAEFPKEGPSILRIQQVVRGDSAAYFCASSPIPGGTETQYFGPGTRLLVL.

The CDR3 loop reads CASSSDLRREKLFF. Here the CDR3 DNA reads TGTGCCAGCAGTTCTGACCTAAGGAGGGAAAAACTGTTTTTT. This chain links TRBV6-5 with TRBJ1-4; D not resolved. CDR3 length: 14 amino acids. CDR1 MNHEY and CDR2 SVGAGI come from the germline V gene. Between the trimmed V and J ends, which lost 4 bases and 8 bases, there was a span of 14 bases.

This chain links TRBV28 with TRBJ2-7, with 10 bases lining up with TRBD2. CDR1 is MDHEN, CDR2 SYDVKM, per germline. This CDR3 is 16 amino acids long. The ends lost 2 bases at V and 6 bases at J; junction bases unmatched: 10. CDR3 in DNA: TGTGCCAGCAGTTTACTAGCGGGAGAAGGGTTAAGCGAGCAGTACTTC. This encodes CASSLLAGEGLSEQYF.

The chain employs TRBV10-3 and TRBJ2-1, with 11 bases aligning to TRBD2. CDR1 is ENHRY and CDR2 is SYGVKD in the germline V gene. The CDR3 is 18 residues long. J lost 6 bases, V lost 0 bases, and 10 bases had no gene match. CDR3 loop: CAISESRSASGGTNEQFF. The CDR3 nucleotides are TGTGCCATCAGTGAGTCTCGGTCGGCTAGCGGGGGGACCAATGAGCAGTTCTTC.

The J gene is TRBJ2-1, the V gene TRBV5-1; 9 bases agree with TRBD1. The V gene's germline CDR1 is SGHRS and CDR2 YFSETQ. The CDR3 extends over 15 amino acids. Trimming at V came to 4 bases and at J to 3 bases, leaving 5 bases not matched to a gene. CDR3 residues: CASSHDRGFYNEQFF. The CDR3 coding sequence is TGCGCCAGCAGCCACGACAGGGGGTTCTACAATGAGCAGTTCTTC.

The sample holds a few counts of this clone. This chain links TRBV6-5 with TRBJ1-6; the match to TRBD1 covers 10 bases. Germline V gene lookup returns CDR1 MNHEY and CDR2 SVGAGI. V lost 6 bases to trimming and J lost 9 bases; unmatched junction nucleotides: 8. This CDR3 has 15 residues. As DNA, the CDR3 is TGTGCCAGCAGACTGACAGGGGGCGGCGGTTCACCCCTCCACTTT. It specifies CASRLTGGGGSPLHF.

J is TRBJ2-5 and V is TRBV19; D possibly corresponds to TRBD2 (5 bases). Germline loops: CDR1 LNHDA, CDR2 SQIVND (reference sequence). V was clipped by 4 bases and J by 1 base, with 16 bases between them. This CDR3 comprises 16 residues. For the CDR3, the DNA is TGTGCCAGTAGTACTACCATGGGGAGTGCCCAAGAGACCCAGTACTTC. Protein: CASSTTMGSAQETQYF.

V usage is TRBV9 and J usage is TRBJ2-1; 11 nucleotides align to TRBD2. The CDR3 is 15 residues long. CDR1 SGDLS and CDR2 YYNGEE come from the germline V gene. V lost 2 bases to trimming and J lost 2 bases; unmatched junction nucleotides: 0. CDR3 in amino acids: CASSVTSGTYNEQFF. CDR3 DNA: TGTGCCAGCAGCGTGACTAGCGGGACCTACAATGAGCAGTTCTTC.

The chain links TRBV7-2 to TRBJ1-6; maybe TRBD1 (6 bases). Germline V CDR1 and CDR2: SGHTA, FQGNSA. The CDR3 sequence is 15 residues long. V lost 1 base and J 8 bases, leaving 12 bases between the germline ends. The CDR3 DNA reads TGTGCCAGCAGCTTAGACGGGGGGCGCGATTCACCCCTCCACTTT. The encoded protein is CASSLDGGRDSPLHF.

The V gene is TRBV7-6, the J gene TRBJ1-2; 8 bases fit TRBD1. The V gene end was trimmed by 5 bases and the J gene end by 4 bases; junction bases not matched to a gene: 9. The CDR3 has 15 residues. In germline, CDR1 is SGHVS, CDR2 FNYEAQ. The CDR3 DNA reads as TGTGCCAGCAGCCCCCCGATGACAGGGGCCTATGGCTACACCTTC. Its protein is CASSPPMTGAYGYTF.

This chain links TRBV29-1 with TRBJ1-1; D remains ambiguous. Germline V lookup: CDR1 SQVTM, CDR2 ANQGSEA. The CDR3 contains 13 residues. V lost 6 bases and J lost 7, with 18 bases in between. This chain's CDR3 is CSVQRRQQIEAFF. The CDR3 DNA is TGCAGCGTACAAAGGAGGCAGCAGATTGAAGCTTTCTTT.

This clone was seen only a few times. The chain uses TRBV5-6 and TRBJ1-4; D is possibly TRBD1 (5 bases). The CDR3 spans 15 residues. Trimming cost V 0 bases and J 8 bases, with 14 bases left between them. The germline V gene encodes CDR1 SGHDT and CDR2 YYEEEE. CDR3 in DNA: TGTGCCAGCAGCTTGGAGGCAGGGAAAGGGGAAAAACTGTTTTTT. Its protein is CASSLEAGKGEKLFF. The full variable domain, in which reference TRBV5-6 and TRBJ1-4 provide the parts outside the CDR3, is DAGVTQSPTHLIKTRGQQVTLRCSPKSGHDTVSWYQQALGQGPQFIFQYYEEEERQRGNFPDRFSGHQFPNYSSELNVNALLLGDSALYLCASSLEAGKGEKLFFGSGTQLSVL.

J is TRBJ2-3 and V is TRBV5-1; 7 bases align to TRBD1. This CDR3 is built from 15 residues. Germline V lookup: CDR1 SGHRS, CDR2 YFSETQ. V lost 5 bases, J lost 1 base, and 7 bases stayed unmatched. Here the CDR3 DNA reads TGCGCCAGCAGGACAGGGCGCAGCGGCACAGATACGCAGTATTTT. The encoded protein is CASRTGRSGTDTQYF.

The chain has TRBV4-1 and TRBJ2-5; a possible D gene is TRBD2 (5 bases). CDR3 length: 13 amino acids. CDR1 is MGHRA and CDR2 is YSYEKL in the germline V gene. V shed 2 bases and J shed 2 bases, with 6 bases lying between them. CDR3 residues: CASSQRRQETQYF. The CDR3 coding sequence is TGCGCCAGCAGCCAAAGGAGGCAAGAGACCCAGTACTTC.

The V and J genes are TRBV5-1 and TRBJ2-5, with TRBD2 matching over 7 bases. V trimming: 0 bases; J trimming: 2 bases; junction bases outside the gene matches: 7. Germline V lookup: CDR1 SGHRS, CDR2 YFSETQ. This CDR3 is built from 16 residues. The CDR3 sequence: CASSLAGAGVQETQYF. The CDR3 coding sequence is TGCGCCAGCAGCTTGGCCGGCGCGGGGGTACAAGAGACCCAGTACTTC.

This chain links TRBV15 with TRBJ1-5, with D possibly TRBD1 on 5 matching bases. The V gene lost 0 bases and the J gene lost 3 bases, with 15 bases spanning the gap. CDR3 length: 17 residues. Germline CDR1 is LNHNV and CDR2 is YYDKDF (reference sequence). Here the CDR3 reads CATSRDPWQGSNQPQHF. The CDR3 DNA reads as TGTGCCACCAGCAGAGATCCCTGGCAGGGCTCCAATCAGCCCCAGCATTTT.

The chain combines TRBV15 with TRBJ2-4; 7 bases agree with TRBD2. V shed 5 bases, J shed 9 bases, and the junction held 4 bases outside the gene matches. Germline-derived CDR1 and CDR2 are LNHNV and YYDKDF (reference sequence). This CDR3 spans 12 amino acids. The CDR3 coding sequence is TGTGCCACCAGCCGCCCGGGGGGCATTCAGTACTTC. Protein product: CATSRPGGIQYF.

The chain's CDR3 is CASSLALAGGPNEQFF. The CDR3 DNA reads TGTGCCAGCAGCTTAGCGCTAGCGGGGGGGCCAAATGAGCAGTTCTTC. The J gene is TRBJ2-1, the V gene TRBV7-2, with 12 positions matching TRBD2. The CDR3 totals 16 residues. V was pared by 0 bases and J by 7 bases, with 4 bases of the junction left unmatched. CDR1 is SGHTA, CDR2 FQGNSA, per germline. The whole variable domain, filled in from reference TRBV7-2 and TRBJ2-1, reads GAGVSQSPSNKVTEKGKDVELRCDPISGHTALYWYRQSLGQGLEFLIYFQGNSAPDKSGLPSDRFSAERTGGSVSTLTIQRTQQEDSAVYLCASSLALAGGPNEQFFGPGTRLTVL.

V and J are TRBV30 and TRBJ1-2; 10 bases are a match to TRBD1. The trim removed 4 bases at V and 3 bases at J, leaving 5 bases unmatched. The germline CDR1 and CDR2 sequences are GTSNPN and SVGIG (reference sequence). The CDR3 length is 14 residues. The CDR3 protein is CAWIGTGDDYGYTF. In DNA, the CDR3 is TGTGCCTGGATTGGGACAGGGGATGACTATGGCTACACCTTC.

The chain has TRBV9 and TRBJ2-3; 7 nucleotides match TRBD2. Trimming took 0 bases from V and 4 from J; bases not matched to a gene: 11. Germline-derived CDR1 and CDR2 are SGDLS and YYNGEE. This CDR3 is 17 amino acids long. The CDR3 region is CASSVELSGTRPDTQYF. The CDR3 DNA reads TGTGCCAGCAGCGTAGAGCTGAGCGGGACCCGGCCAGATACGCAGTATTTT.

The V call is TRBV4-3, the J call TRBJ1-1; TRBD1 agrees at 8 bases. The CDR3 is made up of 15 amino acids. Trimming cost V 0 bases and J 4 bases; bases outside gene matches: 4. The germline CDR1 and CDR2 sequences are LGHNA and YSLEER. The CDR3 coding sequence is TGCGCCAGCAGCCAAGATTCAGGGGGCGGCACTGAAGCTTTCTTT. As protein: CASSQDSGGGTEAFF.

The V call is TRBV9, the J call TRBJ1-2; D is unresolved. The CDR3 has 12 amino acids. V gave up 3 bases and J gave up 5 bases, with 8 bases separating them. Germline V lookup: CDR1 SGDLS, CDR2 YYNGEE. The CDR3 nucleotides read TGTGCCAGCAGCGCGGCAGGTTATGGCTACACCTTC. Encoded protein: CASSAAGYGYTF.